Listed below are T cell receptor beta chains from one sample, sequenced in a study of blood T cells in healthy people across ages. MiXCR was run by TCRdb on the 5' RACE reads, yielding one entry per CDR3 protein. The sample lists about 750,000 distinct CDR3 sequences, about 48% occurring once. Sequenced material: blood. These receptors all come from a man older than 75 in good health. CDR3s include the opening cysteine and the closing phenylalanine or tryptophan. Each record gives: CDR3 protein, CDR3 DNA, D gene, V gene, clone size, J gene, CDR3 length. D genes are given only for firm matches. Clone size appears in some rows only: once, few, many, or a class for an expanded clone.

CDR3 protein: CSATSRGGSPYEQYF
CDR3 DNA: TGCAGTGCCACGTCCCGGGGGGGGAGCCCCTACGAGCAGTACTTC
D gene: TRBD2
V gene: TRBV20-1
clone size: NA
J gene: TRBJ2-7
CDR3 length: 15

CDR3 protein: CASSFPSGSYNEQYF
CDR3 DNA: TGCGCCAGCAGCTTTCCTAGCGGCTCCTACAATGAGCAGTACTTC
D gene: TRBD2
V gene: TRBV5-1
clone size: NA
J gene: TRBJ2-7
CDR3 length: 15

CDR3 protein: CSVSTSGTDTQYF
CDR3 DNA: TGCAGCGTTTCTACTAGCGGCACAGATACGCAGTATTTT
D gene: TRBD2
V gene: TRBV29-1
clone size: NA
J gene: TRBJ2-3
CDR3 length: 13

CDR3 protein: CASSLPGTGYGNEQFF
CDR3 DNA: TGTGCCAGCTCACTGCCCGGGACAGGATACGGGAATGAGCAGTTCTTC
D gene: TRBD1
V gene: TRBV18
clone size: NA
J gene: TRBJ2-1
CDR3 length: 16

CDR3 protein: CASSPPGTGASAGYTF
CDR3 DNA: TGTGCCAGCAGTCCACCCGGGACAGGGGCGTCGGCTGGCTACACCTTC
D gene: TRBD1
V gene: TRBV28
clone size: NA
J gene: TRBJ1-2
CDR3 length: 16

CDR3 protein: CASSFYYSDEQYF
CDR3 DNA: TGTGCCAGCAGTTTCTACTATTCAGACGAGCAGTACTTC
D gene: NA
V gene: TRBV27
clone size: few
J gene: TRBJ2-7
CDR3 length: 13

CDR3 protein: CASSEGRLAGSYEQYF
CDR3 DNA: TGTGCCAGCAGTGAGGGTCGACTAGCGGGATCTTACGAGCAGTACTTC
D gene: TRBD2
V gene: TRBV6-1
clone size: NA
J gene: TRBJ2-7
CDR3 length: 16

CDR3 protein: CSESRGREQFF
CDR3 DNA: TGCAGTGAGTCCCGCGGGAGGGAGCAGTTCTTC
D gene: TRBD2
V gene: TRBV20-1
clone size: few
J gene: TRBJ2-1
CDR3 length: 11

CDR3 protein: CASSPGSAAETQYF
CDR3 DNA: TGCGCCAGCAGCCCGGGGAGTGCCGCGGAGACCCAGTACTTC
D gene: NA
V gene: TRBV5-1
clone size: NA
J gene: TRBJ2-5
CDR3 length: 14

CDR3 protein: CASSYGPRDEQFF
CDR3 DNA: TGTGCCAGCAGCTATGGGCCGAGGGATGAGCAGTTCTTC
D gene: NA
V gene: TRBV7-9
clone size: many
J gene: TRBJ2-1
CDR3 length: 13

CDR3 protein: CSARGLGNTEAFF
CDR3 DNA: TGCAGTGCGAGGGGCTTGGGGAACACTGAAGCTTTCTTT
D gene: NA
V gene: TRBV20-1
clone size: few
J gene: TRBJ1-1
CDR3 length: 13

CDR3 protein: CASSPPRGGTDTQYF
CDR3 DNA: TGTGCCAGCAGCCCGCCCCGAGGGGGAACAGATACGCAGTATTTT
D gene: NA
V gene: TRBV3-1
clone size: NA
J gene: TRBJ2-3
CDR3 length: 15

CDR3 protein: CASSQVAGRYEQYF
CDR3 DNA: TGTGCCAGCAGCCAAGTAGCGGGACGCTACGAGCAGTACTTC
D gene: TRBD2
V gene: TRBV3-1
clone size: once
J gene: TRBJ2-7
CDR3 length: 14

CDR3 protein: CSARDNGRSPEQFF
CDR3 DNA: TGCAGTGCTAGAGACAACGGCAGATCTCCTGAGCAGTTCTTC
D gene: NA
V gene: TRBV20-1
clone size: NA
J gene: TRBJ2-1
CDR3 length: 14

CDR3 protein: CASSPQRESLTNEQFF
CDR3 DNA: TGTGCCAGCAGCCCACAGCGGGAGTCTCTAACGAATGAGCAGTTCTTC
D gene: TRBD2
V gene: TRBV13
clone size: few
J gene: TRBJ2-1
CDR3 length: 16

CDR3 protein: CASSLAAQNTEAFF
CDR3 DNA: TGTGCCAGCAGCTTAGCGGCCCAGAACACTGAAGCTTTCTTT
D gene: NA
V gene: TRBV7-2
clone size: few
J gene: TRBJ1-1
CDR3 length: 14

CDR3 protein: CASSLTGLAGGEQFF
CDR3 DNA: TGTGCCAGCAGCCTTACGGGGCTAGCGGGAGGAGAGCAGTTCTTC
D gene: TRBD2
V gene: TRBV3-1
clone size: NA
J gene: TRBJ2-1
CDR3 length: 15

CDR3 protein: CASSLAAGRATEAFF
CDR3 DNA: TGTGCCAGCAGCTTAGCCGCAGGGAGGGCAACTGAAGCTTTCTTT
D gene: NA
V gene: TRBV7-9
clone size: NA
J gene: TRBJ1-1
CDR3 length: 15

CDR3 protein: CASTWTSGNPDTQYF
CDR3 DNA: TGTGCCAGCACTTGGACTAGCGGGAATCCAGATACGCAGTATTTT
D gene: TRBD2
V gene: TRBV7-2
clone size: NA
J gene: TRBJ2-3
CDR3 length: 15

CDR3 protein: CASYPTNTGELFF
CDR3 DNA: TGCGCCAGCTATCCCACGAACACCGGGGAGCTGTTTTTT
D gene: NA
V gene: TRBV5-1
clone size: NA
J gene: TRBJ2-2
CDR3 length: 13

CDR3 protein: CASSPSERANQETQYF
CDR3 DNA: TGTGCCAGCAGTCCATCCGAGCGGGCGAACCAAGAGACCCAGTACTTC
D gene: NA
V gene: TRBV5-8
clone size: few
J gene: TRBJ2-5
CDR3 length: 16

CDR3 protein: CASCRVPGWEQYF
CDR3 DNA: TGTGCCAGCTGTCGGGTCCCAGGTTGGGAGCAGTACTTC
D gene: NA
V gene: TRBV9
clone size: many
J gene: TRBJ2-5
CDR3 length: 13

CDR3 protein: CASSYHQEKAKNIQYF
CDR3 DNA: TGTGCCAGCAGTTACCACCAGGAAAAAGCCAAAAACATTCAGTACTTC
D gene: NA
V gene: TRBV6-2/TRBV6-3
clone size: NA
J gene: TRBJ2-4
CDR3 length: 16

CDR3 protein: CASSYPKMGGYEQYF
CDR3 DNA: TGTGCCAGCAGTTACCCTAAAATGGGCGGGTACGAGCAGTACTTC
D gene: NA
V gene: TRBV6-5
clone size: NA
J gene: TRBJ2-7
CDR3 length: 15

CDR3 protein: CASSQTYRADQETQYF
CDR3 DNA: TGTGCCAGCAGCCAGACCTATCGGGCGGACCAAGAGACCCAGTACTTC
D gene: NA
V gene: TRBV7-9
clone size: many
J gene: TRBJ2-5
CDR3 length: 16

CDR3 protein: CASSKRGQGDMNTEAFF
CDR3 DNA: TGTGCCAGTAGCAAAAGGGGACAGGGGGACATGAACACTGAAGCTTTCTTT
D gene: TRBD1
V gene: TRBV19
clone size: NA
J gene: TRBJ1-1
CDR3 length: 17

CDR3 protein: CASSVGSGEQFF
CDR3 DNA: TGTGCCAGCAGCGTCGGGTCTGGGGAGCAGTTCTTC
D gene: NA
V gene: TRBV9
clone size: NA
J gene: TRBJ2-1
CDR3 length: 12

CDR3 protein: CASRPYGGHYGYTF
CDR3 DNA: TGTGCCAGCAGACCCTACGGGGGCCACTATGGCTACACCTTC
D gene: NA
V gene: TRBV6-5
clone size: few
J gene: TRBJ1-2
CDR3 length: 14

CDR3 protein: CASSPSGTSSHEQYF
CDR3 DNA: TGTGCCAGCAGCCCTTCCGGGACTAGCTCCCACGAGCAGTACTTC
D gene: TRBD2
V gene: TRBV4-2
clone size: NA
J gene: TRBJ2-7
CDR3 length: 15

CDR3 protein: CASSLDVQETQYF
CDR3 DNA: TGTGCTAGCAGCTTAGATGTCCAAGAGACCCAGTACTTC
D gene: NA
V gene: TRBV7-7
clone size: NA
J gene: TRBJ2-5
CDR3 length: 13

CDR3 protein: CASSINTDTQYF
CDR3 DNA: TGCGCCAGCAGCATAAACACAGATACGCAGTATTTT
D gene: NA
V gene: TRBV5-1
clone size: once
J gene: TRBJ2-3
CDR3 length: 12

CDR3 protein: CASSFPTSGRSYNEQFF
CDR3 DNA: TGTGCCAGCAGTTTCCCGACTAGCGGGCGCTCCTACAATGAGCAGTTCTTC
D gene: TRBD2
V gene: TRBV27
clone size: few
J gene: TRBJ2-1
CDR3 length: 17

CDR3 protein: CASSYFGTSGSHSYEQYF
CDR3 DNA: TGTGCCAGCAGTTACTTCGGGACTAGCGGGAGCCACTCCTACGAGCAGTACTTC
D gene: TRBD2
V gene: TRBV6-5
clone size: once
J gene: TRBJ2-7
CDR3 length: 18

CDR3 protein: CSVEDRASEQFF
CDR3 DNA: TGCAGCGTTGAAGATCGAGCGAGTGAGCAGTTCTTC
D gene: NA
V gene: TRBV29-1
clone size: NA
J gene: TRBJ2-1
CDR3 length: 12

CDR3 protein: CASSPFVESTDTQYF
CDR3 DNA: TGTGCCAGCAGCCCATTCGTCGAAAGCACAGATACGCAGTATTTT
D gene: NA
V gene: TRBV9
clone size: NA
J gene: TRBJ2-3
CDR3 length: 15

CDR3 protein: CATSDFSAASQGGQYF
CDR3 DNA: TGTGCCACCAGTGATTTCTCAGCGGCCTCCCAAGGGGGCCAGTACTTC
D gene: TRBD1
V gene: TRBV24-1
clone size: NA
J gene: TRBJ2-7
CDR3 length: 16

CDR3 protein: CSVDWGYEQYF
CDR3 DNA: TGCAGCGTTGATTGGGGGTACGAGCAGTACTTC
D gene: NA
V gene: TRBV29-1
clone size: NA
J gene: TRBJ2-7
CDR3 length: 11

CDR3 protein: CASSSVRGANYGYTF
CDR3 DNA: TGTGCCAGCAGTTCCGTCAGGGGGGCCAACTATGGCTACACCTTC
D gene: TRBD1
V gene: TRBV6-5
clone size: NA
J gene: TRBJ1-2
CDR3 length: 15

CDR3 protein: CASSVGGDPVEKLFF
CDR3 DNA: TGTGCCAGCAGCGTAGGAGGAGATCCCGTTGAAAAACTGTTTTTT
D gene: NA
V gene: TRBV9
clone size: NA
J gene: TRBJ1-4
CDR3 length: 15

CDR3 protein: CASSLPPNTQYF
CDR3 DNA: TGTGCCAGCAGCCTACCCCCCAATACGCAGTATTTT
D gene: NA
V gene: TRBV3-1
clone size: NA
J gene: TRBJ2-3
CDR3 length: 12

CDR3 protein: CAITRDISNEQFF
CDR3 DNA: TGTGCCATCACCCGGGACATTAGCAATGAGCAGTTCTTC
D gene: NA
V gene: TRBV10-3
clone size: few
J gene: TRBJ2-1
CDR3 length: 13

CDR3 protein: CASSLGARYRDAYF
CDR3 DNA: TGTGCCAGCAGCTTAGGGGCCAGATACAGAGACGCGTATTTT
D gene: NA
V gene: TRBV7-2
clone size: NA
J gene: TRBJ2-3
CDR3 length: 14

CDR3 protein: CASKLTSGPYNEQFF
CDR3 DNA: TGTGCCAGCAAACTAACTAGCGGCCCCTACAATGAGCAGTTCTTC
D gene: TRBD2
V gene: TRBV2
clone size: NA
J gene: TRBJ2-1
CDR3 length: 15

CDR3 protein: CSVGLGAGNTEAFF
CDR3 DNA: TGCAGCGTTGGTTTAGGGGCTGGCAACACTGAAGCTTTCTTT
D gene: NA
V gene: TRBV29-1
clone size: NA
J gene: TRBJ1-1
CDR3 length: 14

CDR3 protein: CATRDPTGGTGELFF
CDR3 DNA: TGTGCCACCAGGGACCCAACAGGGGGCACCGGGGAGCTGTTTTTT
D gene: TRBD1
V gene: TRBV24-1
clone size: NA
J gene: TRBJ2-2
CDR3 length: 15

CDR3 protein: CASSQVGISGLGNQPQHF
CDR3 DNA: TGTGCCAGCAGCCAAGTGGGTATCAGTGGATTGGGCAATCAGCCCCAGCATTTT
D gene: NA
V gene: TRBV4-2
clone size: NA
J gene: TRBJ1-5
CDR3 length: 18

CDR3 protein: CASSYVGRYNEQFF
CDR3 DNA: TGTGCCAGCAGTTACGTGGGCAGATACAATGAGCAGTTCTTC
D gene: NA
V gene: TRBV6-6
clone size: NA
J gene: TRBJ2-1
CDR3 length: 14

CDR3 protein: CASSVRLRDSGANVLTF
CDR3 DNA: TGTGCCAGCAGCGTACGTCTCAGAGACTCTGGGGCCAACGTCCTGACTTTC
D gene: NA
V gene: TRBV9
clone size: NA
J gene: TRBJ2-6
CDR3 length: 17

CDR3 protein: CSVVTQGTWETQYF
CDR3 DNA: TGCAGCGTTGTTACACAGGGTACATGGGAGACCCAGTACTTC
D gene: NA
V gene: TRBV29-1
clone size: many
J gene: TRBJ2-5
CDR3 length: 14

CDR3 protein: CASSRRSGEASSYEQYF
CDR3 DNA: TGCGCCAGCAGCCGCCGAAGCGGGGAGGCCAGCTCCTACGAGCAGTACTTC
D gene: TRBD2
V gene: TRBV4-1
clone size: NA
J gene: TRBJ2-7
CDR3 length: 17

CDR3 protein: CSAQEEGMNTEAFF
CDR3 DNA: TGCAGTGCTCAAGAGGAGGGGATGAACACTGAAGCTTTCTTT
D gene: NA
V gene: TRBV20-1
clone size: NA
J gene: TRBJ1-1
CDR3 length: 14

CDR3 protein: CASSEGSCAQYF
CDR3 DNA: TGCGCCAGCAGTGAAGGGAGCTGCGCACAGTACTTC
D gene: NA
V gene: TRBV10-2
clone size: NA
J gene: TRBJ2-5
CDR3 length: 12

CDR3 protein: CASSLDGTGVSPLHF
CDR3 DNA: TGTGCCAGCAGCTTAGATGGGACAGGGGTTTCACCCCTCCACTTT
D gene: TRBD1
V gene: TRBV11-3
clone size: NA
J gene: TRBJ1-6
CDR3 length: 15